This T cell receptor beta chain came from a study of vaccination and CD4 T cells after COVID-19. On the study more broadly: Subjects got two shots of BNT162b2 or mRNA-1273 vaccine. Overlapping spike peptides served as the stimulus for the cells. These peptides came from SARS-CoV-2 and from the common cold coronaviruses HCoV-NL63, HCoV-OC43 and HCoV-229E. Cultures acting as controls obtained a CEFX pool, an HIV-1 Nef pool, or no peptide. Study-level findings and limits: The great majority, 304 of 307 vaccine-specific clones, proved spike mono-reactive in convalescent patients.

Treatment: approximately nine-day PBMC culture with coronavirus spike peptide pools or control peptides (ViraFEST assay). The V gene lost 1 base and the J gene lost 2 bases, with 12 bases spanning the gap. The CDR3 length is 15 residues. Germline V gene sequence: CDR1 SGHRS, CDR2 YFSETQ. Sequencing of DNA taken from cultured CD4+ T cells relied on the Oncomine TCR Beta short-read assay. TCRdb passed the PCR reads through MiXCR, listing each CDR3 protein once. In the table there are about 24,000 distinct CDR3 sequences, 45% to 50% of which are singletons. About this clonotype: Its cognate antigen is unknown.

This sequence was found in a human donor who had recovered from COVID-19. The chain is built from TRBV5-1 and TRBJ2-5; no reliable D call. The sequenced sample consisted of CD4+ T cells from blood, cultured in vitro. The CDR3 is CASSLFSTTQETQYF. Written as DNA, the CDR3 is TGCGCCAGCAGCTTGTTCAGCACCACGCAAGAGACCCAGTACTTC.